One and the same sample provided the 14 T cell receptor beta chains below, sequenced in a study of cytomegalovirus exposure and HLA in healthy donors (dated by TCRdb to 2016 to 2017). Libraries came from the immunoSEQ multiplex PCR assay. TCRdb carries this immuneACCESS record with in-frame sequences only. Its versions omit some clonotypes, under half of them owing to an unresolved V gene in the studies checked, with the rest unexplained. The sample data list some 170,000 clones, and approximately 86% of these were observed just once. The top ten clones comprise around 2.3% of the sample. The sequencing sample was made of PBMCs. The receptors were sampled from a woman under 30 in good health and CMV-seronegative.

This chain connects TRBV6-5 to TRBJ1-2, with 7 bases aligning to TRBD1. The CDR3 runs 13 residues. Per germline, CDR1 MNHEY and CDR2 SVGAGI. V lost 6 bases to trimming and J lost 6 bases; unmatched junction nucleotides: 7. This chain's CDR3 is CASRAGTEHGYTF. The CDR3, as DNA: TGTGCCAGCAGGGCCGGGACAGAACATGGCTACACCTTC.

The rearrangement uses TRBV18 and TRBJ2-1; TRBD1 matches 7 bases. The CDR3 extends over 14 amino acids. V shed 2 bases and J 8 bases; nucleotides not matched to a gene: 6. Germline V CDR1 and CDR2: KGHSH, LQKENI. CDR3 bases: TGTGCCAGCTCACCAGGGACAGAAGTCTATGAGCAGTTCTTC. Its protein is CASSPGTEVYEQFF.

This clone was counted only a few times. The chain recombines TRBV5-4 with TRBJ2-7; D unresolved. The CDR3 is 12 amino acids. The V gene lost 0 bases and the J gene lost 3 bases, with 4 bases spanning the gap. Germline assignment: CDR1 SGHNT and CDR2 YYREEE (reference sequence). DNA for the CDR3: TGTGCCAGCAGCTTGGGAGACTACGAGCAGTACTTC. This encodes CASSLGDYEQYF.

V is TRBV4-1 and J is TRBJ2-7, with D possibly matching TRBD2 (5 bases). V was shortened by 1 base and J by 2 bases, with 15 bases between the two germline ends. The germline V gene has CDR1 MGHRA and CDR2 YSYEKL. This CDR3 is built from 16 residues. CDR3 sequence: CASSQVTSGETYEQYF. The CDR3 bases are TGCGCCAGCAGCCAAGTTACCAGCGGAGAAACCTACGAGCAGTACTTC.

Details on this clone: One junction end does not reproduce the germline sequence, and a read error may be involved. V is TRBV27 and J is TRBJ2-7; the match to TRBD1 covers 9 bases. There are 11 residues in the CDR3. Germline CDR1 is MNHEY and CDR2 is SMNVEV (reference sequence). The CDR3 nucleotides read TGTGCCAGCAGTTACGGGACAGGGTTAGAATTC. It encodes CASSYGTGLEF.

The J gene is TRBJ2-3, the V gene TRBV6-1, with D possibly being TRBD2 (5 bases). The CDR3 extends over 10 amino acids. In germline, CDR1 is MNHNS, CDR2 SASEGT. Deletions cut 7 bases from V and 9 bases from J, with 8 bases between. The CDR3 loop is CASNRGTQYF. For the CDR3, the DNA is TGTGCCAGCAATCGGGGAACGCAGTATTTT.

V usage is TRBV2 and J usage is TRBJ2-5, with D perhaps matching TRBD1 (5 bases). This CDR3 has 15 residues. CDR1 is SNHLY and CDR2 is FYNNEI in the germline V gene. The V end lost 4 bases, the J end lost 1 base, and 13 bases lay between the germline ends. The chain's CDR3 is CASSGAGLIQETQYF. CDR3 nucleotides: TGTGCCAGCAGTGGGGCAGGGCTAATCCAAGAGACCCAGTACTTC.

The chain links TRBV6-1 to TRBJ1-6, with D tentatively TRBD1 (6 bases). The ends were cut back, 4 bases at V and 6 bases at J, with 13 bases in the middle. CDR1 and CDR2 from the germline V gene are MNHNS and SASEGT. The CDR3 spans 15 residues. The CDR3 sequence: CASSVRTEGNSPLHF. The CDR3 DNA reads TGTGCCAGCAGTGTACGGACAGAAGGTAATTCACCCCTCCACTTT.

This chain connects TRBV5-5 to TRBJ2-7; 9 bases map to TRBD1. CDR3 size: 16 residues. Germline V gives CDR1 SGHKS, CDR2 YYEKEE (reference sequence). V was pared by 3 bases and J by 2 bases, with 9 bases of the junction left unmatched. The CDR3 region is CASSWTGTGSPYEQYF. The CDR3 DNA is TGTGCCAGCAGCTGGACCGGGACAGGGTCCCCCTACGAGCAGTACTTC.

This sequence joins TRBV30 and TRBJ2-3, with 7 positions matching TRBD2. The CDR3 length is 15 residues. Germline V CDR1 and CDR2: GTSNPN, SVGIG (reference sequence). With 3 bases clipped from V and 0 bases from J, the junction kept 6 bases outside the gene matches. The CDR3 reads CAWRRGDSSTDTQYF. The CDR3 nucleotides are TGTGCCTGGAGACGGGGGGACTCTAGCACAGATACGCAGTATTTT.

This sequence joins TRBV14 and TRBJ1-1, with TRBD1 matching over 8 bases. CDR3 length: 14 amino acids. The germline gives CDR1 SGHDN, CDR2 FVKESK. V gave up 1 base and J gave up 2 bases; unmatched junction bases: 0. CDR3 sequence (DNA): TGTGCCAGCAGCCAAGCAGGGGGCAACACTGAAGCTTTCTTT. Its translation: CASSQAGGNTEAFF. The full variable domain, rest sourced from reference TRBV14 and TRBJ1-1, is EAGVTQFPSHSVIEKGQTVTLRCDPISGHDNLYWYRRVMGKEIKFLLHFVKESKQDESGMPNNRFLAERTGGTYSTLKVQPAELEDSGVYFCASSQAGGNTEAFFGQGTRLTVV.

J is TRBJ1-1 and V is TRBV6-5; D not resolved. The CDR3 is 13 residues long. CDR1 and CDR2 (germline): MNHEY, SVGAGI. V shed 0 bases and J shed 5 bases, with 7 bases lying between them. The CDR3 reads CASSYSGWTEAFF. CDR3 DNA sequence: TGTGCCAGCAGTTACTCCGGTTGGACTGAAGCTTTCTTT.

This sequence joins TRBV18 and TRBJ1-5, with TRBD1 as a possible D gene (6 bases). Deletions cut 2 bases from V and 2 bases from J, with 16 bases between. This CDR3 has 17 residues. Germline lookup yields CDR1 KGHSH and CDR2 LQKENI. The CDR3 spells CASSPVNGAGGNQPQHF. Written as DNA, the CDR3 is TGTGCCAGCTCACCAGTAAATGGTGCAGGGGGCAATCAGCCCCAGCATTTT.

This rearrangement joins TRBV9 to TRBJ1-1; TRBD1 matches 7 bases. The germline V gene has CDR1 SGDLS and CDR2 YYNGEE. V shed 2 bases and J 1 base; nucleotides not matched to a gene: 5. The CDR3 extends over 15 amino acids. Written as DNA, the CDR3 is TGTGCCAGCAGCGTGGGAGGACAGGAGAACACTGAAGCTTTCTTT. Protein: CASSVGGQENTEAFF.